Below are 23 T cell receptor beta chains sequenced from a single sample in a study of regulatory T cells in long-lasting Graves disease. Stated time point: persistent/refractory GD, antithyroid drugs over 5 years with positive TRAb. From RNA extracted from PBMCs, the TCR library was made. Building the TCR beta libraries relied on iRepertoire HTBI primers, and CDR3 regions underwent Arm-PCR. In TCRdb, the multiplex PCR reads were re-called with MiXCR into one record per CDR3 protein. The profile covers hundreds of thousands of distinct CDR3 sequences, with around 21% appearing a single time and about 8.3% taken by the ten largest. The material was peripheral blood mononuclear cells (PBMCs), obtained when the disease was refractory, from a patient treated with antithyroid drugs. The receptors were sampled from a female donor with Graves disease.

The chain joins TRBV16 to TRBJ2-1; 7 bases map to TRBD1. This CDR3 contains 19 residues. Losses at the gene ends were 1 base for V and 4 bases for J; bases not matched to a gene: 16. Germline V gene lookup returns CDR1 KGHSY and CDR2 FQNENV. In nucleotides, the CDR3 is TGTGCCAGCAGCCAATTCATCCCAGGGGGTGGTTCCCAATACAATGAGCAGTTCTTC. It translates to CASSQFIPGGGSQYNEQFF.

This clonotype was picked up many times. The J gene is TRBJ2-7, the V gene TRBV24-1; D is undetermined. V was shortened by 4 bases and J by 0 bases, with 9 bases between the two germline ends. The CDR3 is 14 residues long. CDR1 and CDR2 (germline): KGHDR, SFDVKD. The CDR3 loop reads CATSDPSGSYEQYF. The DNA of the CDR3 is TGTGCCACCAGTGACCCCTCCGGCTCCTACGAGCAGTACTTC.

This clonotype was detected many times. The chain has TRBV11-2 and TRBJ2-7; a weak D match, TRBD2 (5 bases). Germline CDR1 is SGHAT and CDR2 is FQNNGV. Trimming removed 1 base at V and 2 bases at J, with 18 bases between. The CDR3 has 17 residues. The CDR3 DNA sequence: TGTGCCAGCAGCTTAGTCGGGGTGCCGTCCGCACCCTACGAGCAGTACTTC. Residues: CASSLVGVPSAPYEQYF.

The V and J genes are TRBV6-1 and TRBJ2-6, with D perhaps matching TRBD2 (5 bases). This CDR3 comprises 15 residues. Germline V gives CDR1 MNHNS, CDR2 SASEGT. Trimming took 5 bases from V and 3 from J, leaving 11 bases between them. In DNA, the CDR3 is TGTGCCAGCAGTCGGACTTTCGGTGGGGCCAACGTCCTGACTTTC. Translating it yields CASSRTFGGANVLTF.

This clonotype was counted only a few times. The gene calls are TRBV27 and TRBJ2-5; D assignment may be TRBD1 or TRBD2 (5 bases each). Germline V CDR1 and CDR2: MNHEY, SMNVEV (reference sequence). V gave up 6 bases and J gave up 5 bases, with 16 bases separating them. The CDR3 loop spans 14 amino acids. The CDR3 DNA follows: TGTGCCAGCAGCCCACTAGGGGTAGGGGAGACCCAGTACTTC. Translation: CASSPLGVGETQYF.

This clonotype was observed many times. The J gene is TRBJ1-1, the V gene TRBV29-1; D uncertain. CDR3 length: 13 residues. Trimming removed 3 bases from V and 0 bases from J, with 8 bases in between. Germline V gives CDR1 SQVTM, CDR2 ANQGSEA. The CDR3 region has the DNA TGCAGCGTTGACCCTGGGATGAACACTGAAGCTTTCTTT. Its protein is CSVDPGMNTEAFF.

This clonotype has more than one count but fewer than ten. J is TRBJ2-7 and V is TRBV27; 8 bases are shared with TRBD2. Trimming at V came to 6 bases and at J to 3 bases, leaving 10 bases not matched to a gene. Germline CDR1 and CDR2: MNHEY and SMNVEV (reference sequence). CDR3 size: 15 residues. Here the CDR3 reads CASRVLAGPFYEQYF. In DNA, the CDR3 is TGTGCCAGCAGGGTGCTAGCGGGCCCGTTCTACGAGCAGTACTTC.

In its sample, this clonotype was seen many times. V usage is TRBV4-3 and J usage is TRBJ2-5; a weak D match, TRBD2 (6 bases). The V end lost 1 base, the J end lost 2 bases, and 14 bases lay between the germline ends. The CDR3 loop spans 16 amino acids. Germline CDR1 is LGHNA and CDR2 is YSLEER. CDR3 in DNA: TGCGCCAGCAGCCAAGGGCGCGGGATGGGGCAAGAGACCCAGTACTTC. It encodes CASSQGRGMGQETQYF.

At least ten counts were recorded for this clonotype. This chain uses TRBV28 with TRBJ1-5; TRBD1 aligns across 9 bases. Per germline, CDR1 MDHEN and CDR2 SYDVKM. The CDR3 is made up of 15 amino acids. With 2 bases clipped from V and 7 bases from J, the junction kept 6 bases outside the gene matches. The CDR3 reads CASSLTGQGNQPQHF. The CDR3 region has the DNA TGTGCCAGCAGTTTAACGGGACAGGGAAACCAGCCCCAGCATTTT.

In regard to this clonotype: A read error is likely, as this CDR3 ends without the conserved phenylalanine or tryptophan. The CDR3 loop reads CASSWARGLYEQYL. The CDR3 DNA is TGTGCCAGCAGTTGGGCGAGGGGTCTTTACGAGCAGTACCTC. The rearrangement links TRBV12-3 or TRBV12-4 to TRBJ2-7, with D perhaps given as TRBD1 or TRBD2 (5 bases each). V was trimmed by 4 bases and J by 4 bases, leaving 14 bases between them. The CDR3 spans 14 residues.

This clonotype was seen a few times. This chain joins TRBV28 and TRBJ2-1; the match to TRBD2 covers 16 bases. The trim removed 5 bases at V and 8 bases at J, leaving 3 bases unmatched. The germline CDR1 and CDR2 sequences are MDHEN and SYDVKM. This CDR3 has 15 amino acids. The CDR3: CASSPGLAGGHEQFF. CDR3 DNA: TGTGCCAGCAGTCCGGGACTAGCGGGAGGGCATGAGCAGTTCTTC.

The genes are TRBV9 and TRBJ1-2, with a weak D call TRBD1 (5 bases). The CDR3 sequence is 15 residues long. The V end was cut by 2 bases, the J end by 4 bases, with 15 bases between. CDR1 is SGDLS and CDR2 is YYNGEE in the germline V gene. Written as DNA, the CDR3 is TGTGCCAGCAGCGTTGGGCGGCAGGGAGGCTATGGCTACACCTTC. It translates to CASSVGRQGGYGYTF.

This clonotype came up a few times. CDR3 coding DNA: TGTGCCAGCAGCTCCCGGGACAGGGGGCGGGTAGAGCAGTACTTC. It is translated as CASSSRDRGRVEQYF. V usage is TRBV11-2 and J usage is TRBJ2-7; TRBD1 matches 12 bases. The CDR3 extends over 15 amino acids. The germline CDR1 and CDR2 sequences are SGHAT and FQNNGV. Losses at the gene ends were 4 bases for V and 7 bases for J; bases not matched to a gene: 8.

This clonotype was seen repeatedly, ten times or more. The chain is built from TRBV29-1 and TRBJ2-4, with no clear D. The V and J ends lost 0 bases and 6 bases respectively, with 6 bases between them. The germline CDR1 and CDR2 sequences are SQVTM and ANQGSEA. This CDR3 has 12 residues. The CDR3 region has the DNA TGCAGCGTTGAAGACCAGCGAAACATTCAGTACTTC. Its translation: CSVEDQRNIQYF.

The V gene is TRBV29-1, the J gene TRBJ2-2; D is unresolved. CDR3 size: 12 residues. In germline, CDR1 is SQVTM, CDR2 ANQGSEA. V was clipped by 7 bases and J by 6 bases, with 12 bases between them. CDR3 bases: TGCAGCGCCGTCGGCCCGGCCGGGGAGCTGTTTTTT. It codes for CSAVGPAGELFF.

For the CDR3, the DNA is TGTGCCAGCAGTACCGAACTAGCGGGACAAGAGACCCAGTACTTC. Protein product: CASSTELAGQETQYF. The gene calls are TRBV5-6 and TRBJ2-5; TRBD2 aligns across 10 bases. The V and J ends lost 5 bases and 2 bases, in that order; junction bases with no gene match: 6. The CDR3 is made up of 15 amino acids. Germline CDR1 and CDR2: SGHDT and YYEEEE.

This clonotype was counted ten times or more. The chain recombines TRBV2 with TRBJ1-3; the D is unclear. Deletions cut 7 bases from V and 8 bases from J, with 15 bases between. Germline V lookup: CDR1 SNHLY, CDR2 FYNNEI. This CDR3 has 13 amino acids. The CDR3 region is CASTLKHGHTIYF. For the CDR3, the DNA is TGTGCCAGCACCCTTAAGCACGGGCACACCATATATTTT.

This clonotype was seen at least ten times. This chain uses TRBV3-1 with TRBJ1-2; D is unclear. Germline lookup yields CDR1 LGHDT and CDR2 YNNKEL (reference sequence). The length of the CDR3 is 15 residues. The V and J ends lost 0 bases and 3 bases respectively, with 11 bases between them. CDR3 protein: CASSQDKVKDYGYTF. In DNA, the CDR3 is TGTGCCAGCAGCCAAGACAAGGTCAAGGACTATGGCTACACCTTC.

There are many counts of this clonotype. The chain links TRBV12-5 to TRBJ2-7, with D hard to call. Germline lookup yields CDR1 LGHNT and CDR2 FRNRAP. This CDR3 comprises 13 residues. V was shortened by 2 bases and J by 6 bases, with 11 bases between the two germline ends. Here the CDR3 reads CASGLTDYGEQYF. For the CDR3, the DNA is TGTGCTAGTGGTTTGACCGATTACGGCGAGCAGTACTTC. Variable domain in full (rest from reference TRBV12-5 and TRBJ2-7): DARVTQTPRHKVTEMGQEVTMRCQPILGHNTVFWYRQTMMQGLELLAYFRNRAPLDDSGMPKDRFSAEMPDATLATLKIQPSEPRDSAVYFCASGLTDYGEQYFGPGTRLTVT.

This chain connects TRBV5-1 to TRBJ1-2, with D perhaps matching TRBD1 (5 bases). The V gene's germline CDR1 is SGHRS and CDR2 YFSETQ. V was shortened by 0 bases and J by 8 bases, with 17 bases between the two germline ends. CDR3 length equals 15 residues. For the CDR3, the DNA is TGCGCCAGCAGCTTGGTCCCAGGGAGCGGGGAAGGCTACACCTTC. Its protein is CASSLVPGSGEGYTF.

This clonotype has at least ten counts. The V and J genes are TRBV20-1 and TRBJ1-5; 7 nucleotides match TRBD1. CDR3 length: 14 residues. Germline lookup yields CDR1 DFQATT and CDR2 SNEGSKA (reference sequence). V lost 3 bases, J lost 5 bases, and 7 bases stayed unmatched. CDR3 loop: CSASPGGIDQPQHF. The CDR3 DNA is TGCAGTGCTAGTCCAGGGGGTATCGATCAGCCCCAGCATTTT.

This clonotype has a handful of counts. The gene calls are TRBV18 and TRBJ2-5; 7 nucleotides line up with TRBD2. Germline V gene data show CDR1 as KGHSH and CDR2 as LQKENI. Losses at the gene ends were 3 bases for V and 5 bases for J; bases not matched to a gene: 12. CDR3 length: 16 residues. The CDR3 sequence: CASSPSSGPGRETQYF. The CDR3 region has the DNA TGTGCCAGCTCACCGTCTAGCGGTCCCGGTAGGGAGACCCAGTACTTC.

Only a few counts were recorded for this clonotype. The rearrangement uses TRBV7-2 and TRBJ1-4, with D possibly matching TRBD1 (6 bases). Per the germline V gene, CDR1 is SGHTA and CDR2 is FQGNSA. There are 15 residues in the CDR3. V shed 4 bases and J shed 8 bases, with 17 bases lying between them. Written as DNA, the CDR3 is TGTGCCAGCAGCTATGGGGGCTCCGGGAGGGAAAAACTGTTTTTT. The encoded protein is CASSYGGSGREKLFF.